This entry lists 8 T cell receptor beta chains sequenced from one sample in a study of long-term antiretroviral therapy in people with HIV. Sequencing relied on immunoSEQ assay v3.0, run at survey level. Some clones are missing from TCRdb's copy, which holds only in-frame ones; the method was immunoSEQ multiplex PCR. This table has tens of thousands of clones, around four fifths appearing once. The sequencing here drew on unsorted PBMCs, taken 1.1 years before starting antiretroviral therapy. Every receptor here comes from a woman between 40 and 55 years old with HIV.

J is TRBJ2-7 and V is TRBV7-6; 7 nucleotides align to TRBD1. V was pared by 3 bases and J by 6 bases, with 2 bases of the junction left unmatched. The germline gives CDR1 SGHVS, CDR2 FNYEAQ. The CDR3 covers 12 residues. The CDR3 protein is CASSFPGGEQYF. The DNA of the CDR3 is TGTGCCAGCAGCTTCCCAGGGGGCGAGCAGTACTTC. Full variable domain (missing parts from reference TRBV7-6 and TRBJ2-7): GAGVSQSPRYKVTKRGQDVALRCDPISGHVSLYWYRQALGQGPEFLTYFNYEAQQDKSGLPNDRFSAERPEGSISTLTIQRTEQRDSAMYRCASSFPGGEQYFGPGTRLTVT.

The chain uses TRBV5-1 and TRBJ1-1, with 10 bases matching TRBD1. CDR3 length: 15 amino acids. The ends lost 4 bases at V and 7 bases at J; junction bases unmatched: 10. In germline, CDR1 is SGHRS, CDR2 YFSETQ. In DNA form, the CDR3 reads TGCGCCAGCAGCCAAACGACAGGGGGCGGCCGTGAAGCTTTCTTT. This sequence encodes CASSQTTGGGREAFF.

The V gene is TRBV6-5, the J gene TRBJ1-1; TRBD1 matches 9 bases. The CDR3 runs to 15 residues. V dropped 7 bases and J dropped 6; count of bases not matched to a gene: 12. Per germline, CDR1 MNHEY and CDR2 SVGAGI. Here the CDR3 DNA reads TGTGCCAGCACCAAGACAGGGGGGTATAGGGCTGAAGCTTTCTTT. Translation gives CASTKTGGYRAEAFF.

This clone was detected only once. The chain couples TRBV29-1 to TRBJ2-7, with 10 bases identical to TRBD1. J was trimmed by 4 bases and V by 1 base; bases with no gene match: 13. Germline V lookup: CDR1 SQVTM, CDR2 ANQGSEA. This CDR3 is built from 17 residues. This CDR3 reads CSVEGERGQGSIYEQYF. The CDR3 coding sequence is TGCAGCGTTGAAGGGGAAAGGGGACAGGGGTCTATTTACGAGCAGTACTTC.

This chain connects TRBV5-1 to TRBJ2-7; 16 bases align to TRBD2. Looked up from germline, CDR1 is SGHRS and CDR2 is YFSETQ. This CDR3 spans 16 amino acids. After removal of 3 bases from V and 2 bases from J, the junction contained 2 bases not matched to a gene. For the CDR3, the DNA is TGCGCCAGCAGCTGGGGACTAGCGGGAGGGACCTACGAGCAGTACTTC. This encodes CASSWGLAGGTYEQYF.

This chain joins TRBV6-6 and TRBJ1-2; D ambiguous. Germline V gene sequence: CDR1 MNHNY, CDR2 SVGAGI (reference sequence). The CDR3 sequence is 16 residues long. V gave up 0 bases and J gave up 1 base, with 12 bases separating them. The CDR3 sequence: CASSYSGSAFNYGYTF. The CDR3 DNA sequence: TGTGCCAGCAGTTACTCAGGTTCGGCCTTTAACTATGGCTACACCTTC.

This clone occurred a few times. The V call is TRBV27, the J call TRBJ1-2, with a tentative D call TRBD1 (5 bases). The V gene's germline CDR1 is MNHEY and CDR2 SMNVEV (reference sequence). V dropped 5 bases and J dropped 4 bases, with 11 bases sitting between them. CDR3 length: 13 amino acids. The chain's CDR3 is CASSARDSYGYTF. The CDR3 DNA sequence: TGTGCCAGCAGTGCGAGGGACTCCTATGGCTACACCTTC.

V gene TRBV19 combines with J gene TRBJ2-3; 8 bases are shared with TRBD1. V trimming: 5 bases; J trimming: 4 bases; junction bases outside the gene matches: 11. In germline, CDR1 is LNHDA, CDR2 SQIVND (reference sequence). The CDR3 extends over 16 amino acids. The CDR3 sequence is CASSPAGQGVADTQYF. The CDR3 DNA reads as TGTGCCAGTAGTCCCGCCGGACAGGGTGTCGCAGATACGCAGTATTTT.